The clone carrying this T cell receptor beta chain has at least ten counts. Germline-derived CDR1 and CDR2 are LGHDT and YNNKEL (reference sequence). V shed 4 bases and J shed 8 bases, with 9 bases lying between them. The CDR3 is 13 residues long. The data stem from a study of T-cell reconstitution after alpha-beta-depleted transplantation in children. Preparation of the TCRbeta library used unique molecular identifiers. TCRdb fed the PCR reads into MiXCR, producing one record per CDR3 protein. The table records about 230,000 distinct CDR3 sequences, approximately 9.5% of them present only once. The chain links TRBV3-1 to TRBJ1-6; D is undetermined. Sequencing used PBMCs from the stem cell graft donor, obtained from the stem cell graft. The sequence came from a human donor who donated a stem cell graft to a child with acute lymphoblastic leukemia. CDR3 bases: TGTGCCAGCAGCCGGGTTAGGGATTCACCCCTCCACTTT. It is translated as CASSRVRDSPLHF.